This T cell receptor (beta chain) was found in a study of breast tumors, draining lymph nodes, adjacent tissues. Overall study findings and caveats: Findings are consistent with lymph node origin and intratumoral expansion of most tumor T cells. Tumor T cell lymph node origin was a supported hypothesis, not proven. Compared with basal-like, luminal-like tumors shared significantly more repertoire with nontumor tissue. Tumor repertoires ranked between lymph nodes and nontumor tissue in diversity, with V and J gene preferences.

Axillary draining lymph nodes of breast cancer patients supplied the node samples. There are many counts of this clonotype. Its specificity is unknown. Via MiXCR, TCRdb re-called the multiplex PCR reads, giving one row per CDR3 protein. The data hold about 180,000 distinct CDR3 sequences, with roughly a third observed a single time. Germline CDR1 is LNHDA and CDR2 is SQIVND (reference sequence). V was clipped by 5 bases and J by 5 bases, with 12 bases between them. The CDR3 has 13 amino acids. The TCR comes from a female donor with breast cancer. Some clones in this sample may be carry-over from other donors' samples. The sample was axillary lymph node tissue. The chain uses TRBV19 and TRBJ1-2, with a possible D match to TRBD1 (5 bases). DNA for the CDR3: TGTGCCAGTAGTCCGGGACGTGCGTATGGCTACACCTTC. Residues: CASSPGRAYGYTF.